The rows below give T cell receptor beta chains drawn from one sample of a study of T-cell memory formation after mild COVID-19. A single record per CDR3 protein comes from TCRdb applying MiXCR to the 5' RACE reads. The data hold fewer than 650,000 distinct CDR3 sequences, with about 20% observed a single time. The sequencing sample was made of PBMCs or a T cell subset sorted from them (not recorded which). These receptors all stem from an adult woman who had mild COVID-19 (a few samples of this study predate the infection). Cell type and time point are not known. Both conserved end residues are part of each CDR3. Expanded clones get a size class; other rows say once, few or many, or leave the size out.

v_call	clone_size	cdr3_aa
TRBV19	few	CASSPTGTGNTGELFF
TRBV20-1	few	CSGYVGIAFSYEQYF
TRBV6-6	NA	CASSFPGTGEGGYTF
TRBV5-1	NA	CASSLVAGKETQYF
TRBV27	NA	CASSLTGGREQFF
TRBV7-9	few	CASSFPGTGITEAFF
TRBV3-1	few	CASSQMTNTEAFF
TRBV10-3	NA	CAISELSDRAFSYEQYF
TRBV18	NA	CASSARTPPEAFF
TRBV15	NA	CATSSDRAYGYTF
TRBV5-6	many	CASSWAGTGELFF
TRBV5-1	few	CASSRTGKQETQYF
TRBV12-3/TRBV12-4	NA	CASSSKTSGGAKNIQYF
TRBV25-1	NA	CASSPGRAGIQYF
TRBV20-1	NA	CSARGPAGLAGSEQFF
TRBV20-1	NA	CSAQAGSTDTQYF
TRBV2	NA	CASSADLWKGYTF
TRBV5-1	few	CASSSPGTAGYTDTQYF
TRBV5-6	NA	CASSLYRAGDQPQHF
TRBV29-1	NA	CSVEYRGYEQYF
TRBV15	NA	CATSRDDSYSNQPQHF
TRBV12-3/TRBV12-4	few	CASSPLGTSGFTDTQYF
TRBV20-1	many	CSASSPILTETQYF
TRBV5-1	NA	CASSSPTVNYGYTF
TRBV7-8	NA	CASSFTQGDTQYF
TRBV29-1	few	CSVEKMTGGLRNEQFF
TRBV5-1	few	CASSSGGQTGFGEQYF
TRBV5-4	few	CASSPIDTEAFF
TRBV12-3/TRBV12-4	NA	CASTSHTDTQYF
TRBV29-1	few	CSVSARPQGAHTYEQYF
TRBV5-1	few	CASSLAASPEAFF
TRBV7-8	few	CASSSDGEETQYF
TRBV7-9	NA	CASSQPGLAEYEQYF
TRBV7-2	NA	CASSPTTGSGDTQYF
TRBV14	NA	CASSPGTGGNYGYTF